This record covers a single T cell receptor (beta chain). Its matching antigen is unknown. This record comes from a study of cytomegalovirus exposure and HLA in healthy donors. Study observations and caveats: A subsequent analysis found that TCR clusters from the first cohort also tended to co-occur in the 120 or so validation repertoires, with under 95% of cluster scores above 0. The study put roughly 160 TCR beta chains on its list as cytomegalovirus-associated.

This CDR3 is 16 amino acids long. Unmatched junction bases numbered 3, after V lost 1 base and J lost 0 bases. CDR1 and CDR2 from the germline V gene are SGHTA and FQGNSA. Sequencing was performed with immunoSEQ multiplex PCR; in TCRdb, only in-frame clones are kept and a portion is missing. The data show some 150,000 clones, roughly 89% seen once. This rearrangement joins TRBV7-2 to TRBJ2-4; 7 nucleotides line up with TRBD1. The sample was PBMCs. The TCR comes from a woman under 30 in good health and CMV-seropositive. DNA of the CDR3: TGTGCCAGCAGCTTAGAGGGGGCAGTAGCCAAAAACATTCAGTACTTC. It codes for CASSLEGAVAKNIQYF.